The 17 T cell receptor beta chains listed next were all sequenced from one sample in a study of T-cell reconstitution after alpha-beta-depleted transplantation in children. TCRbeta library construction was performed incorporating unique molecular identifiers. MiXCR, applied by TCRdb to the PCR reads, yields one record per CDR3 protein. Of around 440,000 distinct CDR3 sequences listed, around 15% were seen once; the top ten hold 25% to 35%. Here the sequenced sample was PBMCs, mostly from graft donor cells, taken 360 days after TCRalphabeta/CD19-depleted stem cell transplant. Receptor source: a boy less than two years old who had a stem cell transplant for Wiskott-Aldrich syndrome, so the T cells may come from the graft donor.

This CDR3 reads CASRVANLLGGNEQFF. The CDR3 bases are TGTGCCAGCAGGGTAGCTAATCTTTTGGGGGGCAATGAGCAGTTCTTC. The V and J genes are TRBV6-1 and TRBJ2-1, with D tentatively TRBD2 (6 bases). From germline, CDR1 is MNHNS and CDR2 SASEGT. V was pared by 6 bases and J by 6 bases, with 21 bases between. The CDR3 totals 16 residues.

There are a few counts of this clonotype. The chain is built from TRBV20-1 and TRBJ1-4; tentative D call: TRBD1 (6 bases). Between the trimmed V and J ends, which lost 5 bases and 0 bases, there was a span of 10 bases. Per the germline V gene, CDR1 is DFQATT and CDR2 is SNEGSKA (reference sequence). The CDR3 length is 14 residues. CDR3 sequence (DNA): TGCAGTGCTTTGACAGGTCCAACTAATGAAAAACTGTTTTTT. Translated, it gives CSALTGPTNEKLFF.

The CDR3 sequence is CASSPTWGPETQYF. The CDR3 DNA sequence: TGTGCCAGCAGCCCCACGTGGGGCCCTGAGACCCAGTACTTC. This sequence joins TRBV7-8 and TRBJ2-5; D possibly corresponds to TRBD1 (5 bases). The V end lost 5 bases, the J end lost 5 bases, and 15 bases lay between the germline ends. The CDR3 covers 14 residues. Germline V lookup: CDR1 SGHVS, CDR2 FQNEAQ.

Only a few counts were recorded for this clonotype. This chain links TRBV12-3 or TRBV12-4 with TRBJ2-7; TRBD1 matches 7 bases. V was clipped by 3 bases and J by 0 bases; unmatched bases: 5. CDR3 size: 15 residues. CDR3 residues: CASSFVGGSSYEQYF. The CDR3 DNA reads TGTGCCAGCAGTTTCGTAGGGGGCAGCTCCTACGAGCAGTACTTC.

This chain uses TRBV18 with TRBJ2-3; D unresolved. V gave up 5 bases and J gave up 0 bases, with 18 bases separating them. CDR1 is KGHSH and CDR2 is LQKENI in the germline V gene. The CDR3 totals 17 residues. The CDR3 region is CASSSTWASRSTDTQYF. CDR3 DNA sequence: TGTGCCAGCTCATCGACCTGGGCTAGTCGAAGCACAGATACGCAGTATTTT.

A few counts support this clonotype. The chain links TRBV10-3 to TRBJ1-1; a possible D gene is TRBD1 (6 bases). The CDR3 loop spans 13 amino acids. Trimming stripped 5 bases from V and 1 base from J, with 8 bases between. Per germline, CDR1 ENHRY and CDR2 SYGVKD. The CDR3 nucleotides read TGTGCCATCAGTAGGACAGAGAACACTGAAGCTTTCTTT. Translating it yields CAISRTENTEAFF.

This clonotype was detected only a few times. This chain connects TRBV3-1 to TRBJ2-2; no clear D. Germline-derived CDR1 and CDR2 are LGHDT and YNNKEL (reference sequence). This CDR3 spans 16 amino acids. With 0 bases removed from V and 6 bases from J, the gap between germline ends came to 14 bases. Written as DNA, the CDR3 is TGTGCCAGCAGCCAAGATAGATTTAAACCGGCCGGGGAGCTGTTTTTT. Its translation is CASSQDRFKPAGELFF.

The chain is built from TRBV7-9 and TRBJ2-4, with D tentatively TRBD1 or TRBD2 (5 bases each). Germline CDR1 SEHNR, CDR2 FQNEAQ (reference sequence). The V gene lost 5 bases and the J gene lost 4 bases, with 15 bases spanning the gap. The length of the CDR3 is 15 residues. The CDR3 protein is CASSTEGPAKNIQYF. The CDR3 DNA follows: TGTGCCAGCAGCACAGAGGGACCAGCTAAAAACATTCAGTACTTC.

In DNA form, the CDR3 reads TGTGCCAGCAGCCAAGCCCTACCGGTAGTGTACAATGAGCAGTTCTTC. It translates to CASSQALPVVYNEQFF. The chain couples TRBV14 to TRBJ2-1; D is uncertain. V was cut by 1 base and J by 4 bases, with 14 bases left in between. The CDR3 extends over 16 amino acids. CDR1 and CDR2 from the germline V gene are SGHDN and FVKESK.

The chain links TRBV6-1 to TRBJ2-7; 7 bases match TRBD1. V trimming: 6 bases; J trimming: 4 bases; junction bases outside the gene matches: 6. The CDR3 extends over 13 amino acids. The germline gives CDR1 MNHNS, CDR2 SASEGT. The chain's CDR3 is CASSRQGRYEQYF. In nucleotides, the CDR3 is TGTGCCAGCAGCAGACAGGGACGGTACGAGCAGTACTTC.

The gene calls are TRBV29-1 and TRBJ2-5; D not resolved. The V gene's germline CDR1 is SQVTM and CDR2 ANQGSEA. The ends were cut back, 2 bases at V and 5 bases at J, with 9 bases in the middle. The CDR3 spans 12 residues. The CDR3 nucleotides read TGCAGCGTTGAAAGTCGCCTGGAGACCCAGTACTTC. Residues: CSVESRLETQYF.

This clonotype was counted a few times. CDR3 bases: TGTGCCTGGAGTAGGGGAATCGGGGAGCTGTTTTTT. Protein: CAWSRGIGELFF. The chain carries TRBV30 and TRBJ2-2, with D possibly matching TRBD1 (5 bases). Trimming removed 2 bases at V and 7 bases at J, with 8 bases between. Per germline, CDR1 GTSNPN and CDR2 SVGIG (reference sequence). The CDR3 extends over 12 amino acids.

The V call is TRBV7-2, the J call TRBJ2-2, with D possibly called TRBD1 or TRBD2 (6 bases each). Per germline, CDR1 SGHTA and CDR2 FQGNSA. The CDR3 has 17 residues. V shed 2 bases and J shed 4 bases, with 17 bases lying between them. The DNA for the CDR3 is TGTGCCAGCAGCTTACGGGGGCAGGGCTGGGGCACCGGGGAGCTGTTTTTT. Its translation: CASSLRGQGWGTGELFF.

The V gene is TRBV6-1, the J gene TRBJ1-2, with 7 bases lining up with TRBD1. Germline CDR1 is MNHNS and CDR2 is SASEGT. The CDR3 length is 16 residues. Trimming cost V 6 bases and J 1 base; bases outside gene matches: 11. The CDR3 loop is CASSPSGTASNYGYTF. The CDR3 bases are TGTGCCAGCAGCCCTTCCGGGACAGCAAGTAACTATGGCTACACCTTC.

Here the CDR3 reads CASRLRAASSYNEQFF. In nucleotides, the CDR3 is TGCGCCAGCAGGTTGAGAGCAGCGAGCTCCTACAATGAGCAGTTCTTC. The rearrangement links TRBV5-1 to TRBJ2-1; D is ambiguous. CDR3 length: 16 residues. Trimming took off 5 bases at V and 0 bases at J, with 15 bases between the two ends. Germline CDR1 is SGHRS and CDR2 is YFSETQ.

This clonotype was seen a few times. The genes are TRBV7-9 and TRBJ2-1, with 10 bases fitting TRBD2. This CDR3 spans 16 amino acids. Trimming took 4 bases from V and 6 from J; bases not matched to a gene: 9. Germline V gene sequence: CDR1 SEHNR, CDR2 FQNEAQ (reference sequence). CDR3 protein: CASSYPTSGIGNEQFF. CDR3 sequence (DNA): TGTGCCAGCAGCTACCCCACTAGCGGGATAGGCAATGAGCAGTTCTTC.

This clonotype occurred a few times. The chain uses TRBV3-1 and TRBJ2-7, with 8 bases lining up with TRBD1. This CDR3 comprises 16 residues. J lost 1 base, V lost 3 bases, and 8 bases had no gene match. Germline CDR1 and CDR2: LGHDT and YNNKEL (reference sequence). As DNA, the CDR3 is TGTGCCAGCAGCCACCGGGACAGGACCCAATCCTACGAGCAGTACTTC. This codes for CASSHRDRTQSYEQYF.